Listed below are T cell receptor beta chains from one sample, sequenced in a study of cytomegalovirus exposure and HLA in healthy donors. Some clones are missing from TCRdb's copy, which holds only in-frame ones; the method was immunoSEQ multiplex PCR. This repertoire includes under 70,000 clones. Material for sequencing was PBMCs. The receptors originated from a woman in her 30s in good health and CMV-seropositive. Both conserved end residues are part of each CDR3. A D gene is named only where the DNA matches it firmly.

j_call d_call v_call cdr3_nt cdr3_aa
TRBJ1-2 NA TRBV6-1 TGTGCCAGCAGTGAATCTTGGGAGGGAATCTATGGCTACACCTTC CASSESWEGIYGYTF
TRBJ1-2 TRBD1 TRBV6-5 TGTGCCAGCAGTCAGGACAGGGGGAACTATGGCTACACCTTC CASSQDRGNYGYTF
TRBJ2-1 NA TRBV29-1 TGCAGCTTGCACGGGGGTCTCACCAATGAGCAGTTCTTC CSLHGGLTNEQFF
TRBJ2-4 NA TRBV7-9 TGTGCCAGCAGCCAGGGGGGAGATTGGTACTTC CASSQGGDWYF
TRBJ2-7 NA TRBV6-7 TGTGCCAGCAGTTACTCCCCTCTGCGTTGCTACGAGCAGTACTTC CASSYSPLRCYEQYF
TRBJ2-5 TRBD2 TRBV5-6 TGTGCCAGCAGCTTCGGGAGGTGGGGCCAAGAGACCCAGTACTTC CASSFGRWGQETQYF
TRBJ1-1 NA TRBV4-2 TGTGCCAGCAGCTACAGCTTGAACACTGAAGCTTTCTTT CASSYSLNTEAFF
TRBJ1-5 TRBD1 TRBV6-5 TGTGCCAGCAGTTGGGACAGAAAAAGCAATCAGCCCCAGCATTTT CASSWDRKSNQPQHF
TRBJ2-3 TRBD2 TRBV6-4 TGTGCCAGCGCAGCCGGGACTAGCGGGACAGATACGCAGTATTTT CASAAGTSGTDTQYF
TRBJ1-1 NA TRBV4-1 TGCGCCAGCAGCCAAGGTATTGCAGGGCCAAGGAACACTGAAGCTTTCTTT CASSQGIAGPRNTEAFF
TRBJ2-3 TRBD1 TRBV10-3 TGTGCCATCGGGGACAGGGGAACAGATACGCAGTATTTT CAIGDRGTDTQYF
TRBJ1-2 TRBD1 TRBV2 TGTGCCAGCAGTGAAAACAGGGGGAACTATGGCTACACCTTC CASSENRGNYGYTF
TRBJ1-1 NA TRBV5-1 TGCGCCAGCAGCTTGGGTTCAGGGGAGAACACTGAAGCTTTCTTT CASSLGSGENTEAFF
TRBJ1-2 NA TRBV6-6 TGTGCCAGCAGTTACTCCGATTCTCTCGGTGGCTACACCTTC CASSYSDSLGGYTF
TRBJ1-1 TRBD1 TRBV5-1 TGCGCCAGCAGCGACCCCGGACAGGGGAACACTGAAGCTTTCTTT CASSDPGQGNTEAFF
TRBJ2-5 NA TRBV18 TGTGCCAGCTCACTAGGGCCGGGACAAGAGACCCAGTACTTC CASSLGPGQETQYF
TRBJ2-2 TRBD1 TRBV19 TGTGCCAGCCAAGACAGGGGCGTCACCGGGGAGCTGTTTTTT CASQDRGVTGELFF
TRBJ2-7 TRBD2 TRBV5-1 TGCGCCAGCAGCCGTGGTGATCTAGCGGGCGAATACGAGCAGTACTTC CASSRGDLAGEYEQYF
TRBJ2-7 NA TRBV15 TGTGCCACCAGCAGGGGCCTTAGCGCCTACGAGCAGTACTTC CATSRGLSAYEQYF
TRBJ1-1 TRBD1 TRBV15 TGTGCCACCAGCAGAGGGACAGGGAACACTGAAGCTTTCTTT CATSRGTGNTEAFF
TRBJ2-7 TRBD1 TRBV19 TGTGCCAGTAGCAGGGACAGGGGATACGAGCAGTACTTC CASSRDRGYEQYF
TRBJ2-1 NA TRBV7-9 TGTGCCAGCAGCTTAGGAACTAGCAGTGAGCAGTTCTTC CASSLGTSSEQFF
TRBJ2-1 NA TRBV4-1 TGCGCCAGCAGCCAAGATAGAGAGCAGTTCTTC CASSQDREQFF
TRBJ1-2 NA TRBV6-5 TGTGCCAGCAGTTACAGTTTCACGGTCTATGGCTACACCTTC CASSYSFTVYGYTF
TRBJ2-7 TRBD1 TRBV19 TGTGCCAGTAGTATAGAGACAGGGCGCGAGCAGTACTTC CASSIETGREQYF
TRBJ2-7 NA TRBV11-2 TGTGCCAGCAGCTTAGACGCCGGAGCTACCTACGAGCAGTACTTC CASSLDAGATYEQYF
TRBJ2-7 NA TRBV9 TGTGCCAGCAGCGGCACTTCGACAGTCTACGAGCAGTACTTC CASSGTSTVYEQYF
TRBJ1-1 NA TRBV29-1 TGCAGCGTAGCAGGAGCACAGGGACTGAACACTGAAGCTTTCTTT CSVAGAQGLNTEAFF
TRBJ2-1 TRBD2 TRBV2 TGTGCCAGCAGTCCTCTAGCGGGAGGGGAGCAGTTCTTC CASSPLAGGEQFF
TRBJ2-2 TRBD2 TRBV5-4 TGTGCCAGCCGCGGGGGGGCCGGGGAGCTGTTTTTT CASRGGAGELFF
TRBJ2-3 TRBD2 TRBV27 TGTGCCAGCAGCGGGGGGGCGGAAGATAAGCAGTATTTT CASSGGAEDKQYF
TRBJ2-2 NA TRBV10-3 TGTGCCATCAGTGCGGGGGGCCTGACCGGGGAGCTGTTTTTT CAISAGGLTGELFF
TRBJ1-1 NA TRBV5-5 TGTGCCAGCAGCCAACGGACAGCGAGCATCGGTGAAGCTTTCTTT CASSQRTASIGEAFF
TRBJ2-5 TRBD2 TRBV7-6 TGTGCCAGCAGCATGTGGCCGGCGGGAGGGGAGACCCAGTACTTC CASSMWPAGGETQYF
TRBJ1-1 TRBD1 TRBV11-3 TGTGCCAGCAGCCCGGGACAGTTTCGGGCTGAAGCTTTCTTT CASSPGQFRAEAFF
TRBJ1-1 TRBD1 TRBV6-4 TGTGCCAGCAGGGGACAGACGAACACTGAAGCTTTCTTT CASRGQTNTEAFF
TRBJ1-1 NA TRBV7-7 TGTGCTAGCAGCGTGACAGAGAACACTGAAGCTTTCTTT CASSVTENTEAFF
TRBJ1-5 NA TRBV4-1 TGCGCCAGCAGCCAAGATCAGGAGGTTCGTAGCAATCAGCCCCAGCATTTT CASSQDQEVRSNQPQHF
TRBJ1-2 TRBD1 TRBV6-5 TGTGCCAGCAGTATTCACCACAGGGGCGGCTACACCTTC CASSIHHRGGYTF
TRBJ1-2 NA TRBV20-1 TGCAGTGGAGGGAACTATGGCTACACCTTC CSGGNYGYTF
TRBJ1-2 NA TRBV9 TGTGCCAGCAGCTCAAGTCAGACAGCCGGCTACACCTTC CASSSSQTAGYTF
TRBJ1-1 TRBD1 TRBV7-2 TGTGCCAGCAGCTTGACAGGGGGCACTGAAGCTTTCTTT CASSLTGGTEAFF
TRBJ2-7 NA TRBV6-1 TGTGCCAGCACCGATGTCGGGACGGGAGCCTACGAGCAGTACTTC CASTDVGTGAYEQYF
TRBJ2-2 NA TRBV9 TGTGCCAGCAGCTCAAGCCAGGGAGGCAACACCGGGGAGCTGTTTTTT CASSSSQGGNTGELFF
TRBJ1-2 TRBD1 TRBV7-9 TGTGCCAGCAGCTTAGCAGGACAGGGGGCTAACTATGGCTACACCTTC CASSLAGQGANYGYTF
TRBJ1-6 NA TRBV6-5 TGTGCCAGCAGTTACGGGGGTGGAGGGTCACCCCTCCACTTT CASSYGGGGSPLHF
TRBJ2-2 NA TRBV5-1 TGCGCCAGCAGCTTGGAACTACCCGGGGAGCTGTTTTTT CASSLELPGELFF
TRBJ2-1 TRBD2 TRBV7-6 TGTGCCAGCAGCCGACTAGCGGGAGACTTCTCCTACAATGAGCAGTTCTTC CASSRLAGDFSYNEQFF
TRBJ1-1 NA TRBV18 TGTGCCAGCTCACCGGCCAGGGAGGCTGAAGCTTTCTTT CASSPAREAEAFF
TRBJ2-5 NA TRBV5-4 TGTGCCAGCAGCTTCAGAGGTACAGAGACCCAGTACTTC CASSFRGTETQYF
TRBJ2-7 TRBD1 TRBV6-5 TGTGCCAGCAGTCCAGGGCTACAGGGGAGCGAGCAGTACTTC CASSPGLQGSEQYF
TRBJ2-5 TRBD2 TRBV6-5 TGTGCCAGCAGTTACTCTGCGACTAGCATCCAAGAGACCCAGTACTTC CASSYSATSIQETQYF
TRBJ1-1 NA TRBV27 TGTGCCAGCAGTTTAGGGAGGGGCACTGAAGCTTTCTTT CASSLGRGTEAFF
TRBJ2-1 NA TRBV4-1 TGCGCCAGCAGCCAAAAGGGGCTAGCTAGCGATGAGCAGTTCTTC CASSQKGLASDEQFF
TRBJ1-6 NA TRBV6-5 TGTGCCAGCAGCCCTTCATCGGGGGTTAATTCACCCCTCCACTTT CASSPSSGVNSPLHF
TRBJ2-7 NA TRBV14 TGTGCCAGCAGCCTCCCTTCGGACGAGCAGTACTTC CASSLPSDEQYF
TRBJ1-5 NA TRBV30 TGTGCCTGCGGGCGGGAGGGCAATCAGCCCCAGCATTTT CACGREGNQPQHF
TRBJ2-3 NA TRBV10-1 TGCGCCAGCGCCCGGGGCGCGGGGCCTTCAGCGAGCACAGATACGCAGTATTTT CASARGAGPSASTDTQYF
TRBJ2-3 NA TRBV28 TGTGCCAGCAGTTTACGTCGGTTAATTGCGGATACGCAGTATTTT CASSLRRLIADTQYF